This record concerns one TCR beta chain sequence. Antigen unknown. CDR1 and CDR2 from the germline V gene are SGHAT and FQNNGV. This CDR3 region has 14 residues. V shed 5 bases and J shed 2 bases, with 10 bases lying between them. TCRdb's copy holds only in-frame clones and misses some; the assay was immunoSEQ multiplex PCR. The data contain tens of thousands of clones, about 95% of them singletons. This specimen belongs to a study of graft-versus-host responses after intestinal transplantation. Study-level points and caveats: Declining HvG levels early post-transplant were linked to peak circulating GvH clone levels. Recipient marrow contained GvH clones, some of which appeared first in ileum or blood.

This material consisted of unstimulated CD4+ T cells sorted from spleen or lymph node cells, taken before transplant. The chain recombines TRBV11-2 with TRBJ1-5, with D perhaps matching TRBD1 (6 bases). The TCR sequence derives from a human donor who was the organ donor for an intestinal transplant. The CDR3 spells CASSQAGGNQPQHF. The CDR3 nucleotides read TGTGCCAGCAGCCAAGCAGGGGGCAATCAGCCCCAGCATTTT.